Each of the 7 T cell receptor beta chains below was sequenced from the same sample in a study of T cell repertoires in cytomegalovirus infection. No antigen is known for these receptors. TCRdb re-called the reads with MiXCR, one entry per CDR3 protein. Among a few hundred thousand distinct CDR3 sequences listed, around 40% were seen once. The sample in question was cultured PBMCs, obtained from culture after CMV antigen stimulation. The receptors stem from a human donor in good health (CMV status not recorded). Some clones in this sample may be carry-over from other donors' samples.

This clonotype was seen more than once but under ten times. The chain recombines TRBV12-3 or TRBV12-4 with TRBJ2-3; D gene uncertain. The CDR3 consists of 13 residues. V gave up 6 bases and J gave up 0 bases, with 7 bases separating them. CDR3 sequence reads: CASRTPSTDTQYF. CDR3 nucleotide sequence: TGTGCCAGCAGGACACCTAGCACAGATACGCAGTATTTT.

This clonotype was counted many times. The gene calls are TRBV7-8 and TRBJ2-7; 7 nucleotides agree with TRBD1. Germline-derived CDR1 and CDR2 are SGHVS and FQNEAQ. This CDR3 has 15 residues. Trimming cost V 3 bases and J 2 bases; bases outside gene matches: 7. CDR3: CASSFDRVLAYEQYF. Here the CDR3 DNA reads TGTGCCAGCAGCTTCGACAGGGTATTGGCCTACGAGCAGTACTTC.

The chain combines TRBV12-3 or TRBV12-4 with TRBJ2-7; perhaps TRBD2 as D (5 bases). The CDR3 totals 17 residues. V was clipped by 6 bases and J by 6 bases, with 27 bases between them. The DNA for the CDR3 is TGTGCCAGCAGCTCCCGACCTCCCGGCATTAAGGCGGGCGAGCAGTACTTC. Its protein product is CASSSRPPGIKAGEQYF.

This chain joins TRBV7-3 and TRBJ2-5; D is unresolved. The V gene lost 5 bases and the J gene lost 6 bases, with 10 bases spanning the gap. CDR3 length: 12 amino acids. The germline V gene has CDR1 SGHTA and CDR2 FQGTGA. Here the CDR3 reads CASSPDAKTQYF. CDR3 sequence (DNA): TGTGCCAGCAGCCCCGATGCGAAGACCCAGTACTTC.

The table lists this clonotype with many counts. V is TRBV7-2 and J is TRBJ1-1, with D perhaps matching TRBD1 (5 bases). The CDR3 loop spans 16 amino acids. Germline values: CDR1 SGHTA, CDR2 FQGNSA. V lost 5 bases and J lost 1, with 17 bases in between. CDR3 in amino acids: CASSPESLRGNTEAFF. CDR3 DNA: TGTGCCAGCAGCCCCGAAAGTTTAAGGGGGAACACTGAAGCTTTCTTT.

The CDR3 is CATSEAENYGYTF. CDR3 DNA: TGTGCCACCAGTGAAGCGGAGAACTATGGCTACACCTTC. The V and J genes are TRBV24-1 and TRBJ1-2; D gene uncertain. The V end was cut by 4 bases, the J end by 2 bases, with 7 bases between. Germline CDR1 and CDR2: KGHDR and SFDVKD. The CDR3 loop spans 13 amino acids.

The chain is built from TRBV7-9 and TRBJ1-5; D not certain. Deletions cut 5 bases from V and 9 bases from J, with 17 bases between. The CDR3 sequence is 14 residues long. The germline gives CDR1 SEHNR, CDR2 FQNEAQ (reference sequence). The CDR3 sequence is CASSPPNAFGPQHF. The CDR3, as DNA: TGTGCCAGCAGCCCGCCTAACGCCTTTGGGCCCCAGCATTTT.